This T cell receptor (beta chain) was profiled in a study of OX40 agonist ivuxolimab in advanced cancers. Context from the whole study: Ivuxolimab was an agonistic, fully human IgG2 monoclonal antibody directed against OX40 (CD134), a costimulatory receptor. Of the roughly 52 patients in dose escalation, some 20 had hepatocellular carcinoma, around 15 had melanoma, 9 had renal cell carcinoma and 9 had head and neck cancer. Intravenous ivuxolimab was administered to patients every 2 weeks at six dose levels: 0.01, 0.1, 0.3, 1.5, 3 and 10 mg/kg. Three dose-escalation patients achieved partial responses, one with hepatocellular carcinoma and two with cutaneous melanoma. In the dose-escalation cohort, 65% to 85% of patients were male, and the mean age was 60 years with a range of roughly 20 to 85. The paper reports the monotherapy dose-escalation portion (N ≈ 50 patients) of the phase I ivuxolimab trial. Patients were allowed to have had prior anti-PD-1, anti-PD-L1 or anti-CTLA-4 therapy, and about 40% of the dose-escalation patients had been treated with checkpoint inhibitors. Peripheral TCRbeta sequencing aimed to test whether ivuxolimab altered TCR sequence diversity and caused clonal T-cell expansion.

The trial excluded patients who had a history of autoimmune disease or who were on systemic immunosuppression. Peripheral blood for TCR sequencing was collected from all dose cohorts at baseline, on cycle 4 day 1, and on cycle 7 day 1. The samples were drawn from a first-in-human, open-label, multicenter phase I dose-escalation trial of ivuxolimab. Adults with locally advanced or metastatic head and neck squamous cell, hepatocellular, melanoma or renal cell carcinoma were enrolled in the trial. Before TCR sequencing, CD4+ T cells and CD8+ T cells were sorted from peripheral blood as separate populations. To sequence the TCRbeta CDR3 region, genomic DNA was isolated from the sorted cells. TCRbeta CDR3 regions were sequenced using the immunoSEQ Assay. The table comes from immuneACCESS by way of TCRdb, which keeps in-frame sequences with V and J called. Part of the clones is missing from these tables; in studies checked, under half for an unresolved V gene and the rest for unknown reasons. The sample table records about 81,000 clones; under 95% of these occur just once. The ten largest clonotypes hold roughly an eighth of the sample.

Taken from cysteine to phenylalanine, the CDR3 has 16 residues. Kept here is only the CDR3 DNA, which spans 48 bases and is read in frame from base 1. V ends up 5 bases short and J 0 bases short, with an unmatched junction base count of 5. CDR1 SGHTA and CDR2 FQGTGA were looked up in the germline V gene. Here is what the overall study found, with its caveats: In partial responders in the 0.1-3.0 mg/kg groups, normalized peripheral clonal expansion was found to be among the lowest, especially among CD8+ T cells. After ivuxolimab, CD8+ T cells had more expanded clones than CD4+ T cells on average. At doses of 0.1 to 3.0 mg/kg, clonal expansion of both CD4+ and CD8+ T cells in blood was seen between baseline and week 6. Low levels of normalized T-cell clonal expansion were also seen in some patients who did not respond. The antigen specificity of the clonally expanded peripheral T cells was not determined.

As concerns this clone: The antigen it recognizes is unknown. No base quality values were provided; no much bigger clone lies one nucleotide off.

This specimen consisted of CD4+ or CD8+ T cells sorted from blood, obtained in a trial of the OX40 agonist ivuxolimab. This TCR derives from an adult with an advanced solid tumor such as melanoma, head and neck, liver or kidney cancer. The rearranged segments are TRBV7-3 and TRBJ2-3; the junction holds 10 bases that match TRBD2. The nucleotide sequence reads as follows: TGTGCCAGCAGCCCCGGGACTAGCGTGAGCACAGATACGCAGTATTTT. The translation is CASSPGTSVSTDTQYF.